This is a list of T cell receptor beta chains from one sample in a study of blood T cell repertoires in COVID-19. Produced via immunoSEQ multiplex PCR; TCRdb's table is partial and in-frame only. The sample includes about 200,000 clones, under 90% seen only once; the top ten take around 21%. The sample consisted of peripheral blood. Receptors were obtained from a human donor in a cohort sampled during active COVID-19. Each CDR3 is given with its conserved first and last residue. D genes are given only for firm matches. A clone size is listed for some rows: how often the clone was seen (once, few, many), or a class if it is expanded.

>TRBJ2-7|NA|TRBV6-5|NA
TGTGCCAGCAAAGCGCGGTCCTTAGACGAGCAGTACTTC
CASKARSLDEQYF
>TRBJ2-4|NA|TRBV21-1|NA
TGTGCCAGCAGCCCCCGGGAGAAGGCCAAAAACATTCAGTACTTC
CASSPREKAKNIQYF
>TRBJ1-2|NA|TRBV5-1|TRBD1
TGCGCCAGCTCGGGACAGGGGGGAAATGGCTACACCTTC
CASSGQGGNGYTF
>TRBJ2-2|NA|TRBV28|TRBD2
TGTGCCAGCAGTTCTAGCGGGAGGAACACCGGGGAGCTGTTTTTT
CASSSSGRNTGELFF
>TRBJ2-2|NA|TRBV6-5|TRBD1
TGTGCCAGCAGTTCGGACAGGAGATACACCGGGGAGCTGTTTTTT
CASSSDRRYTGELFF
>TRBJ1-2|NA|TRBV3-1/TRBV3-2|NA
TGTGCCAGCAGCCCGAACCAGGGGTCCTATAACTATGGCTACACCTTC
CASSPNQGSYNYGYTF
>TRBJ2-2|NA|TRBV24-1|TRBD1
TGTGCCACCATGGGACAGGGAAACACCGGGGAGCTGTTTTTT
CATMGQGNTGELFF
>TRBJ1-2|NA|TRBV19|NA
TGTGCCAGTAGTGCGGGGGGATCCGGCAGCTTCTATGGCTACACCTTC
CASSAGGSGSFYGYTF
>TRBJ1-2|NA|TRBV3-1/TRBV3-2|NA
TGTGCCAGCAGCGGAGCAGTCTATGGCTACACCTTC
CASSGAVYGYTF
>TRBJ2-1|once|TRBV29-1|NA
TGCAGCGTTGAATTCGGTAGCGACCCCGGGGATGAGCAGTTCTTC
CSVEFGSDPGDEQFF
>TRBJ2-7|NA|TRBV14|NA
TGTGCCAGCAGCCGTCAGGGGTTTTACGAGCAGTACTTC
CASSRQGFYEQYF
>TRBJ2-2|few|TRBV14|TRBD1
TGTGCCAGCAGCCGAGCCATACAGGGGAATGGCGGGGAGCTGTTTTTT
CASSRAIQGNGGELFF
>TRBJ1-1|NA|TRBV27|NA
TGTGCCAGCAGTCCCGCGATAACAGGGTACACTGAAGCTTTCTTT
CASSPAITGYTEAFF
>TRBJ1-2|NA|TRBV6-5|NA
TGTGCCATCGAGTACTATGGCTACACCTTC
CAIEYYGYTF
>TRBJ1-6|few|TRBV14|NA
TGTGCCAGCAGCCAAGGCCTCCCGGGGAATTCACCCCTCCACTTT
CASSQGLPGNSPLHF
>TRBJ2-6|NA|TRBV4-1|NA
TGCGCCAGCAGCCAATCCCCCTCTAGATCGGTCGGGTCTGGGGCCAACGTCCTGACTTTC
CASSQSPSRSVGSGANVLTF
>TRBJ1-4|NA|TRBV28|NA
TGTGCCAGCAGTTCTCTGGTCAGCCCAGCGACAACTAATGAAAAACTGTTTTTT
CASSSLVSPATTNEKLFF
>TRBJ1-2|NA|TRBV30|NA
TGTGCCCGGGATGACTATGGCTACACCTTC
CARDDYGYTF
>TRBJ2-7|once|TRBV7-2|NA
TGTGCCAGCAGCTTAACAGGAATCTACGAGCAGTACTTC
CASSLTGIYEQYF
>TRBJ1-5|NA|TRBV19|NA
TGTGCCAGTAGCCGAGGGGGGCCCCAGCATTTT
CASSRGGPQHF
>TRBJ1-4|NA|TRBV4-2|NA
TGTGCCAGCAGCCAAGAAGTACCGAGTGTAAAACTGTTTTTT
CASSQEVPSVKLFF
>TRBJ2-7|NA|TRBV19|NA
TGTGCCAGTAGTCCCCGACAGATGCGGTCCTACGAGCAGTACTTC
CASSPRQMRSYEQYF
>TRBJ1-2|NA|TRBV6-5|TRBD1
TGTGCCAGCAGTTACCTCAGAGGGGACAGTATATATGGCTACACCTTC
CASSYLRGDSIYGYTF
>TRBJ1-2|few|TRBV5-8|NA
TGTGCCAGCAGCTTGGCCGGGCAGGGGATATATGGCTACACCTTC
CASSLAGQGIYGYTF
>TRBJ2-1|NA|TRBV2|TRBD1
TGTGCCAGCAGTGAAGAGACAGGGACCGACAATGAGCAGTTCTTC
CASSEETGTDNEQFF
>TRBJ1-2|many|TRBV11-2|TRBD1
TGTGCCAGCAGCTCCGGGGGATGGGACAGTTTATCCCGCGGCTACACCTTC
CASSSGGWDSLSRGYTF
>TRBJ2-2|once|TRBV7-3|TRBD1
TGTGCCAGCAAGACCGGGACAGGGGGCGCGAACACCGGGGAGCTGTTTTTT
CASKTGTGGANTGELFF
>TRBJ1-3|once|TRBV14|NA
TGTGCCAGCAGCCAAGGATGGCTGATCTCTGGAAACACCATATATTTT
CASSQGWLISGNTIYF
>TRBJ2-7|NA|TRBV9|TRBD1
TGTGCCAGCAGCTTGGGGACAGTCTCCTACGAGCAGTACTTC
CASSLGTVSYEQYF
>TRBJ1-6|NA|TRBV20-1|NA
TGCAGTGCTAGTATTCAGAATAATTCACCCCTCCACTTT
CSASIQNNSPLHF
>TRBJ2-5|NA|TRBV14|NA
TGTGCCAGCAGCCAAGAGGTGTCTACCTTCTTTAAGACCCAGTACTTC
CASSQEVSTFFKTQYF
>TRBJ1-1|NA|TRBV10-3|TRBD1
TGTGCCATCAGTGAGACCCCCGGGACAGGGGGCTCTGAAGCTTTCTTT
CAISETPGTGGSEAFF
>TRBJ2-2|NA|TRBV18|TRBD1
TGTGCCAGCTCACTTAATCGACAGGGGGCCTCCGGGGAGCTGTTTTTT
CASSLNRQGASGELFF
>TRBJ1-5|NA|TRBV18|NA
TGTGCCAGCTCACCTTACTCCGACAGCAAAAGAAATCAGCCCCAGCATTTT
CASSPYSDSKRNQPQHF
>TRBJ2-1|NA|TRBV27|NA
TGTGCCAGCAGTTCTCCTCCCTACAATGAGCAGTTCTTC
CASSSPPYNEQFF
>TRBJ1-2|NA|TRBV7-3|TRBD1
TGTGCCAGCAGCCTGACAGGGGACGGTGGCTACACCTTC
CASSLTGDGGYTF
>TRBJ2-3|NA|TRBV5-4|TRBD2
TGTGCCAGCAGCGAAGCGGGGGGCACAGATACGCAGTATTTT
CASSEAGGTDTQYF
>TRBJ2-5|NA|TRBV12-3/TRBV12-4|NA
TGTGCCAGCCTAGGGAGTCAAGAGACCCAGTACTTC
CASLGSQETQYF
>TRBJ1-1|NA|TRBV10-3|NA
TGTGCCGCTTCCACAGATATGAACACTGAAGCTTTCTTT
CAASTDMNTEAFF
>TRBJ2-1|once|TRBV18|NA
TGTGCCAGCTCAAGCTCGATGCCTAGCTCCTACAATGAGCAGTTCTTC
CASSSSMPSSYNEQFF
>TRBJ1-2|NA|TRBV6-5|TRBD1
TGTGCCAGCAGCCTAGGGGGCGTCTATGGCTACACCTTC
CASSLGGVYGYTF